This TCR beta chain was obtained from a study of OX40 agonist ivuxolimab in advanced cancers. Assay: immunoSEQ multiplex PCR; the TCRdb copy retains only in-frame clones and omits some. The sample records around 60,000 clones, 70% to 80% being singletons. The table lists this clone with a few counts. Patients with a history of autoimmune disease or on systemic immunosuppression were excluded. This clonotype was obtained from an adult with an advanced solid tumor such as melanoma, head and neck, liver or kidney cancer. The specimen was CD4+ or CD8+ T cells sorted from blood, collected in a trial of the OX40 agonist ivuxolimab.

CDR3 nucleotides: TGTGCCAGTAGTGCCTGGGGGGAGAGCTATGGCTACACCTTC. It encodes CASSAWGESYGYTF. The chain is built from TRBV19 and TRBJ1-2; possibly TRBD1 for D (5 bases). The CDR3 covers 14 residues. The V gene lost 5 bases and the J gene lost 4 bases, with 14 bases spanning the gap. Germline CDR1 and CDR2: LNHDA and SQIVND (reference sequence).